Following are 17 T cell receptor beta chains from one sample sequenced in a study of blood T cell repertoires in COVID-19. Clones were sequenced by immunoSEQ multiplex PCR, and TCRdb holds only the in-frame ones, with some missing. The data contain about 130,000 clones, more than 70% of them singletons. The sample taken for sequencing was peripheral blood. The receptors stem from a woman of 80 years or more with COVID-19, enrolled during active disease.

The chain joins TRBV28 to TRBJ1-2; no definite D call. The CDR3 length is 12 residues. Trimming took off 7 bases at V and 4 bases at J, with 10 bases between the two ends. CDR1 is MDHEN and CDR2 is SYDVKM in the germline V gene. DNA of the CDR3: TGTGCCAGCACCTCGGGTCCCTATGGCTACACCTTC. This codes for CASTSGPYGYTF.

This clone was recorded a few times. The chain has TRBV14 and TRBJ1-6; the D is unclear. The CDR3 contains 14 residues. The germline V gene encodes CDR1 SGHDN and CDR2 FVKESK. The V end was cut by 4 bases, the J end by 6 bases, with 10 bases between. The chain's CDR3 is CASSPHRSNSPLHF. DNA for the CDR3: TGTGCCAGCAGCCCACACAGAAGTAATTCACCCCTCCACTTT.

The V and J genes are TRBV5-1 and TRBJ2-1; 9 nucleotides line up with TRBD2. V lost 1 base to trimming and J lost 9 bases; unmatched junction nucleotides: 8. CDR3 size: 15 residues. CDR1 and CDR2 (germline): SGHRS, YFSETQ. CDR3 coding DNA: TGCGCCAGCAGCTTGACCTTAGCGGGAGCGAGTGAGCAGTTCTTC. Translated, it gives CASSLTLAGASEQFF.

This clone was picked up a small number of times. The CDR3 region is CATSGQGALYGNQPQHF. DNA of the CDR3: TGTGCCACCAGCGGACAGGGGGCTCTTTATGGCAATCAGCCCCAGCATTTT. This chain uses TRBV15 with TRBJ1-5; 11 bases match TRBD1. CDR3 size: 17 residues. Trimming took 5 bases from V and 2 from J; bases not matched to a gene: 8. CDR1 LNHNV and CDR2 YYDKDF come from the germline V gene (reference sequence).

The chain combines TRBV3-1 (or the pseudogene TRBV3-2) with TRBJ1-2, with TRBD1 as a possible D gene (6 bases). This CDR3 has 14 amino acids. CDR1 LGHDT and CDR2 YNNKEL come from the germline V gene (reference sequence). Trimming took 0 bases from V and 8 from J, leaving 13 bases between them. The CDR3 reads CASSQETTGAGYTF. CDR3 bases: TGTGCCAGCAGCCAAGAAACGACAGGAGCCGGCTACACCTTC.

This clone was recorded once. This chain connects TRBV6-2 or TRBV6-3 to TRBJ2-7; 7 positions agree with TRBD2. Trimming at V came to 4 bases and at J to 3 bases, leaving 9 bases not matched to a gene. The CDR3 has 15 amino acids. CDR1 and CDR2 (germline): MNHEY, SVGEGT. CDR3 region: CASSSIGTTFYEQYF. CDR3 sequence (DNA): TGTGCCAGCAGTTCAATCGGGACTACTTTCTACGAGCAGTACTTC.

The chain is built from TRBV27 and TRBJ1-1; 7 bases fit TRBD1. The CDR3 runs to 17 residues. V was pared by 5 bases and J by 5 bases, with 17 bases of the junction left unmatched. Germline V gives CDR1 MNHEY, CDR2 SMNVEV (reference sequence). As DNA, the CDR3 is TGTGCCAGCAGTCCCACACGCAGACAGGGCGGAGGGACTGAAGCTTTCTTT. It codes for CASSPTRRQGGGTEAFF.

This clone was found once. V and J are TRBV19 and TRBJ1-1; D ambiguous. The CDR3 has 17 residues. Looked up from germline, CDR1 is LNHDA and CDR2 is SQIVND (reference sequence). Trimming removed 5 bases at V and 1 base at J, with 20 bases between. CDR3 residues: CASSHRPSESWNTEAFF. The CDR3 nucleotides read TGTGCCAGTAGTCATCGCCCATCCGAGAGTTGGAACACTGAAGCTTTCTTT.

This chain connects TRBV18 to TRBJ2-7; 9 bases match TRBD1. Germline V gives CDR1 KGHSH, CDR2 LQKENI. This CDR3 region has 14 residues. V shed 5 bases, J shed 5 bases, and the junction held 7 bases outside the gene matches. Written as DNA, the CDR3 is TGTGCCAGCTCAAGAACAGGGGGCCAGAACGAGCAGTACTTC. Protein product: CASSRTGGQNEQYF.

The chain carries TRBV25-1 and TRBJ2-1; TRBD2 aligns across 7 bases. The junction had 9 bases not matched to a gene; V was cut back by 2 bases and J by 2 bases. This CDR3 is built from 17 residues. Germline V lookup: CDR1 MGHDK, CDR2 SYGVNS. CDR3 DNA: TGTGCCAGCAGTGAAGGGGGGGATAAGGAGCCCTACAATGAGCAGTTCTTC. This gives the protein CASSEGGDKEPYNEQFF.

The chain combines TRBV4-1 with TRBJ1-4, with TRBD1 identical over 8 bases. This CDR3 spans 14 amino acids. V lost 5 bases to trimming and J lost 7 bases; unmatched junction nucleotides: 6. Germline CDR1 is MGHRA and CDR2 is YSYEKL. The CDR3 sequence: CASSSQGGGEKLFF. CDR3 nucleotides: TGCGCCAGCAGCTCACAGGGGGGCGGTGAAAAACTGTTTTTT.

The V call is TRBV6-5, the J call TRBJ1-2; TRBD1 is a possible D gene (6 bases). Germline-derived CDR1 and CDR2 are MNHEY and SVGAGI. The CDR3 has 14 amino acids. V lost 5 bases and J 4 bases, leaving 14 bases between the germline ends. The CDR3 sequence is CASSTGLGSYGYTF. Here the CDR3 DNA reads TGTGCCAGCAGTACAGGGTTGGGCTCCTATGGCTACACCTTC.

V usage is TRBV5-5 and J usage is TRBJ1-2; TRBD1 is a possible D gene (5 bases). The V end was cut by 4 bases, the J end by 4 bases, with 17 bases between. The length of the CDR3 is 15 residues. Germline V CDR1 and CDR2: SGHKS, YYEKEE (reference sequence). In DNA, the CDR3 is TGTGCCAGCAGCCTGGCCCCCCAGGGATTCTATGGCTACACCTTC. Encoded protein: CASSLAPQGFYGYTF.

The gene calls are TRBV19 and TRBJ2-3; possibly TRBD2 for D (5 bases). CDR1 and CDR2 from the germline V gene are LNHDA and SQIVND (reference sequence). Trimming took off 7 bases at V and 6 bases at J, with 14 bases between the two ends. The CDR3 covers 13 residues. DNA for the CDR3: TGTGCCAGTACCAAAACTAGGTCGGATACGCAGTATTTT. It codes for CASTKTRSDTQYF.

The chain couples TRBV7-9 to TRBJ2-2; 10 nucleotides align to TRBD2. J gave up 2 bases and V 5 bases, and 5 bases lay outside the gene matches. The germline V gene has CDR1 SEHNR and CDR2 FQNEAQ (reference sequence). The CDR3 runs 16 residues. The CDR3 coding sequence is TGTGCCAGCAGCCCAACTAGCGGGGTTAACACCGGGGAGCTGTTTTTT. This gives the protein CASSPTSGVNTGELFF.

The chain uses TRBV5-8 and TRBJ2-7; a possible D gene is TRBD2 (7 bases). V lost 4 bases to trimming and J lost 1 base, with 15 bases between them. The germline V gene encodes CDR1 SGHTS and CDR2 YDEGEE. The CDR3 has 15 residues. The DNA of the CDR3 is TGTGCCAGCAGCGGGGGGGCAGGCCTGTCCTACGAGCAGTACTTC. Encoded protein: CASSGGAGLSYEQYF. Supplemented by reference TRBV5-8 and TRBJ2-7, the full variable domain reads EAGVTQSPTHLIKTRGQQATLRCSPISGHTSVYWYQQALGLGLQFLLWYDEGEERNRGNFPPRFSGRQFPNYSSELNVNALELEDSALYLCASSGGAGLSYEQYFGPGTRLTVT.

The chain links TRBV2 to TRBJ2-2; 10 bases line up with TRBD2. Germline V gene data show CDR1 as SNHLY and CDR2 as FYNNEI. The CDR3 spans 15 residues. Trimming cost V 5 bases and J 2 bases; bases outside gene matches: 2. CDR3 region: CASSRLAGNTGELFF. In DNA, the CDR3 is TGTGCCAGCAGTAGACTAGCGGGCAACACCGGGGAGCTGTTTTTT.